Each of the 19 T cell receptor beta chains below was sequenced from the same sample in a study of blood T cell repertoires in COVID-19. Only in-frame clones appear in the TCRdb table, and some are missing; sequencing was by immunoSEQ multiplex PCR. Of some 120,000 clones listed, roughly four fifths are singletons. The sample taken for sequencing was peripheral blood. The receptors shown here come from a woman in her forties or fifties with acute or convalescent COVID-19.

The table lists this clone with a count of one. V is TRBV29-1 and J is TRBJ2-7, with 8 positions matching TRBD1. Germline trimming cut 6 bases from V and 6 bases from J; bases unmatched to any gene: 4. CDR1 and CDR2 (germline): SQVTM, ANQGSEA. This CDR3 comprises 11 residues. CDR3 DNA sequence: TGCAGCGTCGAGGACAGGGCCGAGCAGTACTTC. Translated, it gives CSVEDRAEQYF.

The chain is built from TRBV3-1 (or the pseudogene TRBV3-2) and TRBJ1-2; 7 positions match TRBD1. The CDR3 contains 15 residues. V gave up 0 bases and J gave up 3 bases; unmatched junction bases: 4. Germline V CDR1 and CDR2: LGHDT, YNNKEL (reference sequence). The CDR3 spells CASSQDPRGDYGYTF. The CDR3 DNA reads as TGTGCCAGCAGCCAAGATCCCAGGGGGGACTATGGCTACACCTTC.

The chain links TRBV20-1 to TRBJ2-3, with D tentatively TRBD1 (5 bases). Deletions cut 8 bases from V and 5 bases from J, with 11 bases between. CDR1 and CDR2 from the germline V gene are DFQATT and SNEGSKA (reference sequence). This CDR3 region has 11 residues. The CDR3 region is CSSRTIDTQYF. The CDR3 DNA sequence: TGCAGTTCCCGGACAATAGATACGCAGTATTTT.

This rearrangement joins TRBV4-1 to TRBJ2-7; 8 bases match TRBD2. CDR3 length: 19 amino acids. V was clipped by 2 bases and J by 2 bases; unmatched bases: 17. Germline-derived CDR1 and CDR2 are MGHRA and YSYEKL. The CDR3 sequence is CASSQYQQTLAGPPYEQYF. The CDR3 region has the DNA TGCGCCAGCAGCCAATACCAACAAACCCTAGCGGGCCCCCCCTACGAGCAGTACTTC.

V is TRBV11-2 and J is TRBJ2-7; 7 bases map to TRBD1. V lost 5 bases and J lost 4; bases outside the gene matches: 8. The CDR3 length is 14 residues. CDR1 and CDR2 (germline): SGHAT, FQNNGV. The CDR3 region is CASSPGQDRYEQYF. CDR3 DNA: TGTGCCAGCAGCCCCGGACAGGACCGATACGAGCAGTACTTC.

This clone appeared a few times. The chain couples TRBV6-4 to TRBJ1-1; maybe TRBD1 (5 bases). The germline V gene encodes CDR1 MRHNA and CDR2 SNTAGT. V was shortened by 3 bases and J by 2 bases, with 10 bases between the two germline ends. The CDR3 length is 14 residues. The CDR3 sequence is CASSESTDNTEAFF. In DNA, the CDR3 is TGTGCCAGCAGTGAATCGACAGACAACACTGAAGCTTTCTTT.

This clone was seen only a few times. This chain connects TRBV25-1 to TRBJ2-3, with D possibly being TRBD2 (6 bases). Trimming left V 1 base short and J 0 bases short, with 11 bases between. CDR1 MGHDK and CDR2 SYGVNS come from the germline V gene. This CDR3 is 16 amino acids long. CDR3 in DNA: TGTGCCAGCAGTGAATTATTGCGGGGCAGCACAGATACGCAGTATTTT. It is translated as CASSELLRGSTDTQYF.

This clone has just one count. The chain's CDR3 is CASSRAGGANVLTF. Here the CDR3 DNA reads TGTGCCAGCAGCAGAGCGGGGGGGGCCAACGTCCTGACTTTC. This sequence joins TRBV9 and TRBJ2-6, with 7 bases lining up with TRBD2. Germline V gives CDR1 SGDLS, CDR2 YYNGEE. The V and J ends lost 4 bases and 4 bases, in that order; junction bases with no gene match: 2. The CDR3 extends over 14 amino acids.

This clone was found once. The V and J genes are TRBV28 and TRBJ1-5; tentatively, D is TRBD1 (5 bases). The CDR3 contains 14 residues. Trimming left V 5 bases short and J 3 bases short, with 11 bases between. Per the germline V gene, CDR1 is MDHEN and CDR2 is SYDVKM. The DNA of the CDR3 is TGTGCCAGCAGTAAACCGGGGGACAATCAGCCCCAGCATTTT. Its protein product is CASSKPGDNQPQHF. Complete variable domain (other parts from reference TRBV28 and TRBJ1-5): DVKVTQSSRYLVKRTGEKVFLECVQDMDHENMFWYRQDPGLGLRLIYFSYDVKMKEKGDIPEGYSVSREKKERFSLILESASTNQTSMYLCASSKPGDNQPQHFGDGTRLSIL.

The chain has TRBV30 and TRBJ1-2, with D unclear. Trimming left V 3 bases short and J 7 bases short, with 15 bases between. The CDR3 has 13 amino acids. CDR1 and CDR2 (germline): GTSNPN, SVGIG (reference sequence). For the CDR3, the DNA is TGTGCCTGGAGCGGAAACAAGGGAGGTGGCTACACCTTC. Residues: CAWSGNKGGGYTF. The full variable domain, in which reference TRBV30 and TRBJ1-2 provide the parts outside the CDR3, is SQTIHQWPATLVQPVGSPLSLECTVEGTSNPNLYWYRQAAGRGLQLLFYSVGIGQISSEVPQNLSASRPQDRQFILSSKKLLLSDSGFYLCAWSGNKGGGYTFGSGTRLTVV.

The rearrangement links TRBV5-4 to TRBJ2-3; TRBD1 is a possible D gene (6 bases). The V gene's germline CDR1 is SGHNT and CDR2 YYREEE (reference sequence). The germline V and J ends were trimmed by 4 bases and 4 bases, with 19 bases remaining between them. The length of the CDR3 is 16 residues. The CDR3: CASSPGVQGGPDTQYF. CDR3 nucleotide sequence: TGTGCCAGCAGCCCAGGGGTACAGGGCGGCCCAGATACGCAGTATTTT. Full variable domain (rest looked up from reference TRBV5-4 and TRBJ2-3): ETGVTQSPTHLIKTRGQQVTLRCSSQSGHNTVSWYQQALGQGPQFIFQYYREEENGRGNFPPRFSGLQFPNYSSELNVNALELDDSALYLCASSPGVQGGPDTQYFGPGTRLTVL.

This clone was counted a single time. In DNA, the CDR3 is TGTGCCCTCACCGATACAGGGTACAATGAGCAGTTCTTC. Protein product: CALTDTGYNEQFF. The chain carries TRBV30 and TRBJ2-1; D might be TRBD1 (6 bases). Germline values: CDR1 GTSNPN, CDR2 SVGIG (reference sequence). The CDR3 consists of 13 residues. Between the trimmed V and J ends, which lost 8 bases and 4 bases, there was a span of 15 bases.

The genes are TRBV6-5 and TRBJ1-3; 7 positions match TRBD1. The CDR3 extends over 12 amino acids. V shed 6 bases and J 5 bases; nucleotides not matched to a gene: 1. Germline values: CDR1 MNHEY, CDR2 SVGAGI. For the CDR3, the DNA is TGTGCCAGCAGGGACAGGAGAAACACCATATATTTT. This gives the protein CASRDRRNTIYF.

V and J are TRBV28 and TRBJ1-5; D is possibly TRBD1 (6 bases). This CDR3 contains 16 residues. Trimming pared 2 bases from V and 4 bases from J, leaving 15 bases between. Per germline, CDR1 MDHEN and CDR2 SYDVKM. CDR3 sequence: CASSLGGVGQNQPQHF. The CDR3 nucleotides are TGTGCCAGCAGTTTAGGGGGCGTGGGGCAGAATCAGCCCCAGCATTTT.

DNA of the CDR3: TGTGCCAGCAGTTACTCCAGCTCTGGAAACACCATATATTTT. This gives the protein CASSYSSSGNTIYF. V and J are TRBV6-5 and TRBJ1-3; D is ambiguous. Germline V lookup: CDR1 MNHEY, CDR2 SVGAGI. Trimming removed 0 bases at V and 0 bases at J, with 3 bases between. The CDR3 has 14 residues.

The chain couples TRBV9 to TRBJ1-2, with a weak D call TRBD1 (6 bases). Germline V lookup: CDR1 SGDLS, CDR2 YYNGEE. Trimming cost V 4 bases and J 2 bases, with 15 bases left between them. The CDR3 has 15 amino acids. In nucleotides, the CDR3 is TGTGCCAGCAGCCCTCATGACAGGCCAAACTATGGCTACACCTTC. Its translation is CASSPHDRPNYGYTF. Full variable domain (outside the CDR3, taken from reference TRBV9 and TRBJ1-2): DSGVTQTPKHLITATGQRVTLRCSPRSGDLSVYWYQQSLDQGLQFLIQYYNGEERAKGNILERFSAQQFPDLHSELNLSSLELGDSALYFCASSPHDRPNYGYTFGSGTRLTVV.

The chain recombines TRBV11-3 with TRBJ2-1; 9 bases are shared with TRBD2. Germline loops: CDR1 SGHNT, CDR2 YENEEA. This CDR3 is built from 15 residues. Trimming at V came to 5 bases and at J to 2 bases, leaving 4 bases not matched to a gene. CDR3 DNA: TGTGCCAGCAGCCGAGCGGGGGGAACCTACAATGAGCAGTTCTTC. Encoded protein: CASSRAGGTYNEQFF.

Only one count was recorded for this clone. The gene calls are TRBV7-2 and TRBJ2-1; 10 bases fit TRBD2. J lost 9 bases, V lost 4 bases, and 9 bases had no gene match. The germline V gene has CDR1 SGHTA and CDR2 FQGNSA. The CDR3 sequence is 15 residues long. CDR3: CASSSVAGGFFEQFF. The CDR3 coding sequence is TGTGCCAGCAGCTCAGTAGCGGGGGGCTTTTTTGAGCAGTTCTTC.

CDR3 sequence: CASSLSWTTYEQYF. In nucleotides, the CDR3 is TGTGCCAGCAGTTTATCCTGGACTACTTACGAGCAGTACTTC. The rearrangement joins TRBV27 to TRBJ2-7; TRBD2 is a possible D gene (6 bases). Germline-derived CDR1 and CDR2 are MNHEY and SMNVEV (reference sequence). The CDR3 is 14 amino acids. Trimming took 0 bases from V and 4 from J, leaving 10 bases between them.